These 14 T cell receptor beta chains were all obtained from the same sample, sequenced in a study of T cells in women clearing cervical HPV infection. TCRdb keeps only in-frame clones here, not all; method: immunoSEQ multiplex PCR. The sample table includes over 45,000 clones. Source material: blood buffy coat. All receptors derive from a woman aged 18 to 75 with a cervical HPV16 infection that either progressed to CIN3+ or cleared (not recorded which).

In regard to this clone: Read coverage stops 3 residues before the CDR3 terminus; the germline J gene supplies the remainder. The gene calls are TRBV20-1 and TRBJ1-2; D is ambiguous. The CDR3 is made up of 12 amino acids. CDR1 and CDR2 from the germline V gene are DFQATT and SNEGSKA (reference sequence). Here the CDR3 reads CSARSQILAYTF. The sequenced part of the CDR3 DNA is TGCAGTGCTAGATCTCAGATTCTCGCC.

Concerning this clone itself: The DNA ends 3 residues before the CDR3 does, and the rest of the CDR3 is filled in from the germline J gene. This chain links TRBV7-9 with TRBJ1-2; 7 nucleotides match TRBD1. Germline CDR1 SEHNR, CDR2 FQNEAQ (reference sequence). This CDR3 is 15 amino acids long. The CDR3 sequence: CASSLALTGSNDYTF. The part of the CDR3 DNA that was read is TGTGCCAGCAGCTTAGCGCTGACAGGGTCCAATGAC.

A note on this clone: With the read ending 3 residues before the CDR3 end, the germline J gene is used to fill in that end. The chain combines TRBV20-1 with TRBJ2-7; D unclear. Germline CDR1 is DFQATT and CDR2 is SNEGSKA (reference sequence). The CDR3 totals 15 residues. V was clipped by 7 bases and J by 0 bases, with 19 bases between them. CDR3 bases read: TGCAGTGTCCAAAGACCATACGGCGGCTCCTACGAG. It yields the protein CSVQRPYGGSYE. The entire CDR3 sequence reads CSVQRPYGGSYEQYF.

To note about this clone: The read halts 3 residues ahead of the CDR3 end, with the missing end drawn from the germline J gene. The chain employs TRBV6-4 and TRBJ1-1; D not resolved. Trimming removed 0 bases at V and 4 bases at J, with 9 bases between. CDR3 length: 14 amino acids. Per the germline V gene, CDR1 is MRHNA and CDR2 is SNTAGT. CDR3 in amino acids: CASSDSSRGTEAFF. The covered CDR3 bases are TGTGCCAGCAGTGACTCGAGTCGGGGCACTGAA.

Worth noting for this clone: The read is 3 residues too short to cover the CDR3 end, so that end is filled in from the germline J gene. The chain has TRBV18 and TRBJ2-2; TRBD1 agrees at 10 bases. The CDR3 is 15 amino acids. Germline lookup yields CDR1 KGHSH and CDR2 LQKENI. CDR3 in amino acids: CASSPGTGVGSPLFF. The sequenced CDR3 bases are TGTGCCAGCTCACCCGGGACAGGGGTCGGTTCACCG.

Note on this clone: The CDR3 end falls 3 residues outside the read, so it is completed with the germline J gene. This chain links TRBV4-1 with TRBJ2-3; D not resolved. There are 13 residues in the CDR3. V gave up 4 bases and J gave up 2 bases, with 7 bases separating them. Looked up from germline, CDR1 is MGHRA and CDR2 is YSYEKL. The CDR3 sequence: CASSPLYTDTQYF. The sequenced CDR3 bases are TGCGCCAGCAGCCCTTTGTACACAGATACG.

Comments on this clone: Coverage ceases 3 residues before the CDR3 finishes, and the germline J gene fills in the end. This chain links TRBV11-2 with TRBJ2-3, with TRBD2 matching over 7 bases. V dropped 6 bases and J dropped 4; count of bases not matched to a gene: 10. Looked up from germline, CDR1 is SGHAT and CDR2 is FQNNGV. The CDR3 totals 15 residues. The sequenced CDR3 bases are TGTGCCAGCAGGACCCCCAGCGGGGAACCAGATACG. Translation: CASRTPSGEPDT. The entire CDR3 protein reads CASRTPSGEPDTQYF.

Of note for this clone: The read finishes 3 residues shy of the CDR3 end, and the germline J gene is used to complete it. The V and J genes are TRBV20-1 and TRBJ1-2; D unresolved. V was cut by 3 bases and J by 2 bases, with 13 bases left in between. This CDR3 region has 14 residues. The germline gives CDR1 DFQATT, CDR2 SNEGSKA (reference sequence). The CDR3 bases that were read are TGCAGTGCTAGTCTTACAGATACGAACTATGGC. Translating it yields CSASLTDTNYG. The entire CDR3 protein is CSASLTDTNYGYTF.

The part of the CDR3 DNA that was read is TGTGCCAGCAGGTGGGGCTTCGGCGGGGAG. Translation gives CASRWGFGGE. The entire CDR3 reads CASRWGFGGELFF. This sequence joins TRBV6-2 or TRBV6-3 and TRBJ2-2, with D maybe TRBD1 (5 bases). The read ends 3 residues early relative to the CDR3; the germline J gene fills the gap. Germline-derived CDR1 and CDR2 are MNHEY and SVGEGT. V was pared by 6 bases and J by 7 bases, with 12 bases between. This CDR3 contains 13 residues.

To note about this clone: The observed sequence ends 3 residues before the CDR3 terminus, with the missing tail filled in from the germline J gene. The chain employs TRBV5-1 and TRBJ1-1; 9 bases line up with TRBD1. The CDR3 is made up of 15 amino acids. The V gene's germline CDR1 is SGHRS and CDR2 YFSETQ. The V segment lost 4 bases and the J segment 5 bases; nucleotides outside the gene matches: 9. CDR3 DNA (partial): TGCGCCAGCAGCAGATTGGGACAGGGAGGGACTGAA. Its protein is CASSRLGQGGTE. The CDR3 as a whole reads CASSRLGQGGTEAFF.

Note on this clone: The CDR3 goes on 3 residues after the read ends, and that part is filled in from the germline J gene. J is TRBJ2-7 and V is TRBV20-1; TRBD1 matches at 9 bases. Germline V gene data show CDR1 as DFQATT and CDR2 as SNEGSKA (reference sequence). The CDR3 sequence is 13 residues long. V shed 3 bases, J shed 4 bases, and the junction held 4 bases outside the gene matches. Partial CDR3 DNA: TGCAGTGCTAGCGGGACAGGGTTTTACGAG. Translation: CSASGTGFYE. The complete CDR3 sequence is CSASGTGFYEQYF.

As concerns this clone: The CDR3 goes on 3 residues after the read ends, and that part is filled in from the germline J gene. The chain employs TRBV5-1 and TRBJ2-7, with TRBD1 identical over 9 bases. CDR3 length: 14 residues. From germline, CDR1 is SGHRS and CDR2 YFSETQ. V shed 4 bases and J 3 bases; nucleotides not matched to a gene: 5. CDR3 in amino acids: CASSADRGYYEQYF. CDR3 DNA, as far as it was read: TGCGCCAGCAGCGCCGACAGGGGGTACTACGAG. The whole variable domain, remainder taken from reference TRBV5-1 and TRBJ2-7, is KAGVTQTPRYLIKTRGQQVTLSCSPISGHRSVSWYQQTPGQGLQFLFEYFSETQRNKGNFPGRFSGRQFSNSRSEMNVSTLELGDSALYLCASSADRGYYEQYFGPGTRLTVT.

With regard to this clone: The CDR3 goes on 3 residues after the read ends, and that part is filled in from the germline J gene. J is TRBJ2-2 and V is TRBV7-4; the D gene is possibly TRBD1 (5 bases). This CDR3 has 18 amino acids. The germline CDR1 and CDR2 sequences are SGHVT and SQSDAQ. CDR3 loop: CASSLGLSLTASNEKLFF. Incomplete CDR3 DNA: TGTGCCAGCAGCTTAGGGCTAAGTCTGACAGCCTCTAATGAAAAG.

Concerning this clone itself: The read comes to an end 3 residues before the CDR3 does, leaving the germline J gene to fill in the end. The chain combines TRBV11-2 with TRBJ1-6; TRBD1 is a possible D gene (5 bases). Germline-derived CDR1 and CDR2 are SGHAT and FQNNGV. V gave up 3 bases and J gave up 6 bases, with 12 bases separating them. The CDR3 loop spans 15 amino acids. The CDR3 spells CASSLNRLVNSPLHF. The CDR3 DNA, read in part, is TGTGCCAGCAGCTTGAACAGGCTTGTTAATTCACCC. Using reference TRBV11-2 and TRBJ1-6 for the parts outside the CDR3, the full variable domain is EAGVAQSPRYKIIEKRQSVAFWCNPISGHATLYWYQQILGQGPKLLIQFQNNGVVDDSQLPKDRFSAERLKGVDSTLKIQPAKLEDSAVYLCASSLNRLVNSPLHFGNGTRLTVT.